The clone carrying this T cell receptor beta chain occurred many times. Its antigen remains unknown. The data belong to a study of Graves' ophthalmopathy and Graves' hyperthyroidism. Broader study findings: Most thyroid clonotypes expanded beyond 0.001 frequency were also found in blood. Sensitivity of about 90% and specificity of less than 82% were achieved when a 13-signature model separated ophthalmopathy from stable hyperthyroidism.

The CDR3 extends over 16 amino acids. The V and J ends lost 1 base and 1 base respectively, with 14 bases between them. Germline lookup yields CDR1 SEHNR and CDR2 FQNEAQ (reference sequence). Investigators amplified TCR beta CDR3 regions from RNA transcripts. An initial RT-PCR round employing HTBI primers preceded a second-round multiplex PCR. MiXCR was run by TCRdb on the multiplex PCR reads, yielding one entry per CDR3 protein. This table holds more than 550,000 distinct CDR3 sequences, roughly 39% found once. Clinical symptoms, serum thyroxine, TRAb, thyroid ultrasound and orbital computed tomography determined diagnosis. Sampling under 12 ml of fresh peripheral blood provided the PBMCs.

What was sequenced was peripheral blood. The chain joins TRBV7-9 to TRBJ2-7, with D possibly called TRBD1 or TRBD2 (5 bases each). The TCR originated in an adult man with Graves' ophthalmopathy. CDR3 protein: CASSLVRDAGSYEQYF. The CDR3 DNA reads as TGTGCCAGCAGCTTAGTCCGGGACGCGGGTTCCTACGAGCAGTACTTC.